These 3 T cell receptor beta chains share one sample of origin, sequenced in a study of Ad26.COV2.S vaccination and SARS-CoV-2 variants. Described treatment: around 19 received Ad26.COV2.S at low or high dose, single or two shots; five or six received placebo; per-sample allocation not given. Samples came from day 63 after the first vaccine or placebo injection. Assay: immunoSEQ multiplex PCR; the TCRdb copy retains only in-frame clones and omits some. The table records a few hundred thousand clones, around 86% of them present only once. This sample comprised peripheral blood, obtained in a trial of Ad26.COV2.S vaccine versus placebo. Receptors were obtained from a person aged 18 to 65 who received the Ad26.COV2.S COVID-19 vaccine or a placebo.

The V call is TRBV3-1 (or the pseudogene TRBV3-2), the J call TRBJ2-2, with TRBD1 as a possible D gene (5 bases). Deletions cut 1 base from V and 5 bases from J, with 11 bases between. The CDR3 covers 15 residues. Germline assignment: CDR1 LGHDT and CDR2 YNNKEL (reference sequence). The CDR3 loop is CASSQVSGYTGELFF. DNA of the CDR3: TGTGCCAGCAGCCAAGTCTCAGGGTATACCGGGGAGCTGTTTTTT.

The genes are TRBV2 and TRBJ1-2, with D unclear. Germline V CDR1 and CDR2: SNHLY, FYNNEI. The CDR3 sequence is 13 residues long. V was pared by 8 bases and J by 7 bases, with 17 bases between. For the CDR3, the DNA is TGTGCCAGCGGTAGCGGATTTATGGGTGGCTACACCTTC. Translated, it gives CASGSGFMGGYTF.

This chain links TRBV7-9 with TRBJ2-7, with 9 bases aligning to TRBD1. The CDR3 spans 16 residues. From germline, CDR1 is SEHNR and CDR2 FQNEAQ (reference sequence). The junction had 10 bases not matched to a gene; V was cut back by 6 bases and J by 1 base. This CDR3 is CASSPSPGQGSYEQYF. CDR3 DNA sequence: TGTGCCAGCAGTCCAAGTCCAGGACAGGGGTCCTACGAGCAGTACTTC.